The clone carrying this T cell receptor (beta chain) was recorded a few times. As originally analysed: Cell counts per sample came from amplifying reference gene primers. Method: immunoSEQ multiplex PCR; TCRdb's copy keeps in-frame clones and lacks some. The V and J calls and clone size were taken over from that table, and D and trimming were inferred from the DNA. The sample consists of approximately 350,000 clones, about 83% of them appearing once. The data are from a study of blood T cell repertoires in COVID-19. In the study overall: Samples taken during acute and convalescent COVID-19 were collected in the United States, Italy and Spain. T cells, B-cell-depleted T cells, or PBMCs provided the cDNA or gDNA that served as material.

Germline V gene sequence: CDR1 SGHTA, CDR2 FQGNSA. The CDR3 spans 14 residues. V lost 8 bases to trimming and J lost 4 bases, with 17 bases between them. The chain is built from TRBV7-2 and TRBJ2-5, with a weak D call TRBD1 (8 bases). What was sequenced was peripheral blood. The sequence came from a man aged 25 to 45 with active or convalescent COVID-19. DNA for the CDR3: TGTGCCAGCCAGGGGGCGGGGGAGAGAGAGACCCAGTACTTC. Translated, it gives CASQGAGERETQYF.